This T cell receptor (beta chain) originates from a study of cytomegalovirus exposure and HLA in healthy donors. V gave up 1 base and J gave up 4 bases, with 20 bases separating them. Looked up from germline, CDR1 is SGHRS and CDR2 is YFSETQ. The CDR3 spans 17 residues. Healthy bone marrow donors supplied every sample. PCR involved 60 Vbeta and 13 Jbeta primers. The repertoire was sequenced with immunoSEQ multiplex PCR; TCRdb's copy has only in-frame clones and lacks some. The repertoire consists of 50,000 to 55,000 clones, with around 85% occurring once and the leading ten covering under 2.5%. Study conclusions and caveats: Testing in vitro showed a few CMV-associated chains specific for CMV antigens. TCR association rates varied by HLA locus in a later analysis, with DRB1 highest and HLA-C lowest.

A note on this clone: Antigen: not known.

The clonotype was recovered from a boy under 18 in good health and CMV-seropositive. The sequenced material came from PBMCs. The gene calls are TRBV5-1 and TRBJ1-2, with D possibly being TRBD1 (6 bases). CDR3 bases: TGCGCCAGCAGCTTGAACTCGGTCAAACAGACAGGCTATGGCTACACCTTC. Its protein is CASSLNSVKQTGYGYTF.